The 26 T cell receptor beta chains in this list originate from one sample, sequenced in a study of shared clonotypes between healthy human individuals. Naive CD8 cells, CD45RO-negative and positively selected for CCR7, excluded terminally differentiated effector memory CD45RA+ cells. Method: immunoSEQ multiplex PCR; TCRdb's copy keeps in-frame clones and lacks some. The profile shows 500,000 to 700,000 clones, approximately 95% of them singletons. The sequencing input was naive CD8+ T cells sorted from blood. Every receptor here comes from a woman aged 25 to 45 in good health.

This clone was seen only once. Other nucleotide sequences from this sample produce the same CDR3. The V and J genes are TRBV27 and TRBJ2-7; possibly TRBD2 for D (6 bases). CDR3 length: 13 residues. Trimming removed 2 bases at V and 2 bases at J, with 7 bases between. CDR1 MNHEY and CDR2 SMNVEV come from the germline V gene (reference sequence). CDR3 loop: CASSLGGTYEQYF. The DNA for the CDR3 is TGTGCCAGCAGTTTAGGCGGGACCTACGAGCAGTACTTC.

The V gene is TRBV5-6, the J gene TRBJ2-1; unclear D gene. V gave up 1 base and J gave up 4 bases, with 9 bases separating them. The CDR3 consists of 14 residues. Germline CDR1 is SGHDT and CDR2 is YYEEEE. In nucleotides, the CDR3 is TGTGCCAGCAGCTTGTCGGCGCTATACAATGAGCAGTTCTTC. Translation gives CASSLSALYNEQFF.

This chain connects TRBV2 to TRBJ1-1; D gene ambiguous. Germline-derived CDR1 and CDR2 are SNHLY and FYNNEI. The CDR3 sequence is 14 residues long. Trimming pared 1 base from V and 5 bases from J, leaving 11 bases between. As DNA, the CDR3 is TGTGCCAGCAGTGAAGAAGTTTTCGGGACTGAAGCTTTCTTT. Translating gives CASSEEVFGTEAFF.

The chain joins TRBV11-2 to TRBJ2-3, with D perhaps matching TRBD1 (6 bases). This CDR3 region has 13 residues. Looked up from germline, CDR1 is SGHAT and CDR2 is FQNNGV. The V and J ends lost 5 bases and 5 bases respectively, with 11 bases between them. CDR3 in amino acids: CASSPGQRDTQYF. The DNA of the CDR3 is TGTGCCAGCAGCCCCGGACAGCGAGATACGCAGTATTTT.

The V and J genes are TRBV19 and TRBJ2-3; maybe TRBD2 (5 bases). The CDR3 runs to 14 residues. Trimming removed 1 base from V and 3 bases from J, with 8 bases in between. Germline V gene sequence: CDR1 LNHDA, CDR2 SQIVND (reference sequence). The chain's CDR3 is CASSIVLATDTQYF. The CDR3 DNA sequence: TGTGCCAGTAGTATAGTGCTAGCTACAGATACGCAGTATTTT.

As for this clone: This sample also contains other DNA sequences that code for the same CDR3. This chain joins TRBV5-1 and TRBJ2-7; 7 positions agree with TRBD2. The ends lost 0 bases at V and 1 base at J; junction bases unmatched: 1. From germline, CDR1 is SGHRS and CDR2 YFSETQ. This CDR3 comprises 14 residues. The CDR3 DNA follows: TGCGCCAGCAGCTTGGGGCGGGGGTCCTACGAGCAGTACTTC. Protein sequence: CASSLGRGSYEQYF.

The chain recombines TRBV7-9 with TRBJ2-7; tentative D call: TRBD2 (6 bases). V lost 1 base to trimming and J lost 7 bases, with 14 bases between them. Per the germline V gene, CDR1 is SEHNR and CDR2 is FQNEAQ (reference sequence). CDR3 length: 14 amino acids. CDR3 coding DNA: TGTGCCAGCAGCTTAGAGGGACTCCGCTTTGAGCAGTACTTC. This sequence encodes CASSLEGLRFEQYF.

The gene calls are TRBV7-6 and TRBJ1-1; 7 nucleotides agree with TRBD1. V trimming: 1 base; J trimming: 0 bases; junction bases outside the gene matches: 5. This CDR3 contains 16 residues. Germline lookup yields CDR1 SGHVS and CDR2 FNYEAQ. The CDR3 region has the DNA TGTGCCAGCAGCTTAGTCGTGGGACAGCTGAACACTGAAGCTTTCTTT. Its translation: CASSLVVGQLNTEAFF.

This clone occurred once. The chain carries TRBV6-1 and TRBJ2-7, with D perhaps TRBD1 or TRBD2 (6 bases each). The V end lost 4 bases, the J end lost 4 bases, and 14 bases lay between the germline ends. This CDR3 has 14 residues. The germline V gene encodes CDR1 MNHNS and CDR2 SASEGT. The CDR3 loop reads CASSGGAVVYEQYF. CDR3 DNA: TGTGCCAGCAGTGGGGGGGCGGTGGTGTACGAGCAGTACTTC.

The chain is built from TRBV27 and TRBJ2-7; TRBD1 agrees at 7 bases. V lost 2 bases and J lost 4; bases outside the gene matches: 5. Germline lookup yields CDR1 MNHEY and CDR2 SMNVEV (reference sequence). CDR3 size: 14 residues. CDR3 residues: CASSLGTDIYEQYF. Here the CDR3 DNA reads TGTGCCAGCAGTTTAGGGACAGATATTTACGAGCAGTACTTC.

The chain carries TRBV6-1 and TRBJ2-7, with 15 bases aligning to TRBD2. Germline trimming cut 6 bases from V and 3 bases from J; bases unmatched to any gene: 3. There are 15 residues in the CDR3. Germline loops: CDR1 MNHNS, CDR2 SASEGT. In nucleotides, the CDR3 is TGTGCCAGCAGGGAGGGACTAGCGGGAGGCTACGAGCAGTACTTC. It specifies CASREGLAGGYEQYF.

The V gene is TRBV11-2, the J gene TRBJ2-1; 8 bases match TRBD2. After removal of 2 bases from V and 0 bases from J, the junction contained 0 bases not matched to a gene. CDR1 and CDR2 from the germline V gene are SGHAT and FQNNGV. The CDR3 is made up of 15 amino acids. This chain's CDR3 is CASSLREGSYNEQFF. The CDR3 DNA reads as TGTGCCAGCAGCTTACGGGAGGGCTCCTACAATGAGCAGTTCTTC.

This clone was counted a single time. The rearrangement uses TRBV29-1 and TRBJ2-7; no reliable D call. V lost 5 bases, J lost 4 bases, and 18 bases lay in between. The CDR3 has 14 amino acids. Per the germline V gene, CDR1 is SQVTM and CDR2 is ANQGSEA. DNA of the CDR3: TGCAGCGTTTCAATTCGCTCCACAATTTACGAGCAGTACTTC. The encoded protein is CSVSIRSTIYEQYF.

The V gene is TRBV4-2, the J gene TRBJ2-7; TRBD1 matches at 7 bases. V lost 0 bases, J lost 6 bases, and 8 bases stayed unmatched. This CDR3 is built from 15 residues. Germline CDR1 reads LGHNA; CDR2 reads YNFKEQ. CDR3 bases: TGTGCCAGCAGCCAAGATAGGGACAGTTGGCTCGAGCAGTACTTC. Translated, it gives CASSQDRDSWLEQYF.

The chain carries TRBV27 and TRBJ1-1; perhaps TRBD1 as D (6 bases). CDR1 is MNHEY, CDR2 SMNVEV, per germline (reference sequence). The length of the CDR3 is 15 residues. Trimming took 5 bases from V and 1 from J, leaving 14 bases between them. CDR3 bases: TGTGCCAGCAGTCTGATAGGGGGGGAGAACACTGAAGCTTTCTTT. Translated, it gives CASSLIGGENTEAFF.

The chain couples TRBV28 to TRBJ1-4, with D unresolved. The CDR3 has 16 residues. V was pared by 0 bases and J by 0 bases, with 8 bases between. CDR1 is MDHEN and CDR2 is SYDVKM in the germline V gene. The CDR3 is CASSLWEGATNEKLFF. For the CDR3, the DNA is TGTGCCAGCAGTTTATGGGAAGGAGCAACTAATGAAAAACTGTTTTTT.

The chain combines TRBV6-1 with TRBJ2-7; 9 bases agree with TRBD1. This CDR3 region has 16 residues. Trimming cost V 3 bases and J 0 bases; bases outside gene matches: 6. The germline CDR1 and CDR2 sequences are MNHNS and SASEGT. The CDR3 nucleotides are TGTGCCAGCAGTGAGGACAGGGGCTTTCCCTCCTACGAGCAGTACTTC. It translates to CASSEDRGFPSYEQYF.

The chain couples TRBV27 to TRBJ2-6, with TRBD2 matching over 9 bases. The CDR3 runs to 19 residues. V was pared by 8 bases and J by 0 bases, with 14 bases of the junction left unmatched. CDR1 and CDR2 (germline): MNHEY, SMNVEV (reference sequence). CDR3: CASFSPLAGLASGANVLTF. CDR3 in DNA: TGTGCCAGCTTCTCCCCCCTAGCGGGATTGGCCTCTGGGGCCAACGTCCTGACTTTC.

The rearrangement joins TRBV19 to TRBJ2-2; D possibly corresponds to TRBD1 (5 bases). V dropped 6 bases and J dropped 7 bases, with 12 bases sitting between them. The CDR3 is made up of 13 amino acids. Germline CDR1 is LNHDA and CDR2 is SQIVND (reference sequence). CDR3 protein: CASRNQGHGELFF. DNA for the CDR3: TGTGCCAGTAGAAATCAGGGCCACGGGGAGCTGTTTTTT. Filled out from reference TRBV19 and TRBJ2-2, the complete variable domain reads DGGITQSPKYLFRKEGQNVTLSCEQNLNHDAMYWYRQDPGQGLRLIYYSQIVNDFQKGDIAEGYSVSREKKESFPLTVTSAQKNPTAFYLCASRNQGHGELFFGEGSRLTVL.

V is TRBV28 and J is TRBJ2-3, with D perhaps matching TRBD2 (6 bases). Trimming removed 1 base from V and 2 bases from J, with 13 bases in between. Germline V gives CDR1 MDHEN, CDR2 SYDVKM. The CDR3 covers 16 residues. The CDR3 nucleotides are TGTGCCAGCAGTTTATCGTCTAGCGATTACACAGATACGCAGTATTTT. It encodes CASSLSSSDYTDTQYF.

This chain connects TRBV4-1 to TRBJ2-5, with D maybe TRBD1 (5 bases). The CDR3 runs 13 residues. Germline V gives CDR1 MGHRA, CDR2 YSYEKL. The ends were cut back, 3 bases at V and 7 bases at J, with 12 bases in the middle. The CDR3 here is CASSQGPSSTQYF. The CDR3 nucleotides are TGCGCCAGCAGCCAGGGGCCCTCCTCGACCCAGTACTTC.

The chain couples TRBV13 to TRBJ2-7, with D possibly TRBD1 on 7 matching bases. Germline V gene lookup returns CDR1 PRHDT and CDR2 FYEKMQ (reference sequence). The CDR3 length is 15 residues. Trimming cost V 0 bases and J 7 bases, with 16 bases left between them. The CDR3 loop is CASSLGEGAFGEQYF. CDR3 nucleotide sequence: TGTGCCAGCAGCTTAGGGGAGGGGGCTTTTGGGGAGCAGTACTTC.

CDR3 DNA sequence: TGCGCCAGCAGCCAAGAGAATTGGAGCGGGGGAGATACGCAGTATTTT. Translation gives CASSQENWSGGDTQYF. The rearrangement links TRBV4-1 to TRBJ2-3, with 8 bases lining up with TRBD2. The CDR3 totals 16 residues. Germline V CDR1 and CDR2: MGHRA, YSYEKL. V trimming: 0 bases; J trimming: 5 bases; junction bases outside the gene matches: 7.

The chain uses TRBV19 and TRBJ2-1; 10 positions match TRBD2. Germline values: CDR1 LNHDA, CDR2 SQIVND (reference sequence). The trim removed 5 bases at V and 6 bases at J, leaving 10 bases unmatched. CDR3 length: 16 amino acids. The DNA of the CDR3 is TGTGCCAGTAGTTCCCAGACTAGCGGGTGGGGCAATGAGCAGTTCTTC. Amino acid sequence: CASSSQTSGWGNEQFF.

The rearrangement joins TRBV13 to TRBJ2-1, with 7 positions matching TRBD2. The germline gives CDR1 PRHDT, CDR2 FYEKMQ (reference sequence). Unmatched junction bases numbered 11, after V lost 5 bases and J lost 7 bases. The CDR3 has 15 amino acids. As DNA, the CDR3 is TGTGCCAGCAGCCCGGGGGGTACGAGGGTGAATGAGCAGTTCTTC. Residues: CASSPGGTRVNEQFF.

The chain employs TRBV28 and TRBJ2-5; the D gene is possibly TRBD1 (5 bases). The CDR3 runs 15 residues. CDR1 is MDHEN, CDR2 SYDVKM, per germline. V lost 5 bases and J lost 2, with 15 bases in between. The CDR3 sequence is CASSTTGSEQETQYF. DNA for the CDR3: TGTGCCAGCAGTACAACAGGTTCAGAACAAGAGACCCAGTACTTC.